Following are 11 T cell receptor beta chains from one sample sequenced in a study of cytomegalovirus exposure and HLA in healthy donors (dated by TCRdb to 2016 to 2017). The library relied on the immunoSEQ multiplex PCR assay. TCRdb limited this immuneACCESS table to in-frame rearrangements with V and J called. A share of clones is missing; checked studies link under half to unresolved V genes, and the rest is unexplained. The sample table contains approximately 110,000 clones; only one count was recorded for over 90% of them. The ten largest clones capture around 1.3% of the sample. The specimen was PBMCs. The receptor set was obtained from a woman under 30 in good health and CMV-seronegative.

V usage is TRBV5-1 and J usage is TRBJ1-4; D gene uncertain. The CDR3 covers 15 residues. Germline CDR1 and CDR2: SGHRS and YFSETQ. Trimming cost V 0 bases and J 4 bases, with 10 bases left between them. The CDR3 DNA sequence: TGCGCCAGCAGCTTGGCCGCAGGCGATAATGAAAAACTGTTTTTT. It yields the protein CASSLAAGDNEKLFF.

This rearrangement joins TRBV29-1 to TRBJ2-5, with no clear D. V gave up 4 bases and J gave up 0 bases, with 6 bases separating them. Germline V lookup: CDR1 SQVTM, CDR2 ANQGSEA. The CDR3 contains 12 residues. The CDR3 loop reads CSVVVYQETQYF. The CDR3 coding sequence is TGCAGCGTTGTTGTCTACCAAGAGACCCAGTACTTC.

The genes are TRBV9 and TRBJ2-2; the D gene is possibly TRBD2 (6 bases). CDR1 and CDR2 from the germline V gene are SGDLS and YYNGEE. CDR3 length equals 14 residues. Trimming removed 0 bases from V and 3 bases from J, with 6 bases in between. CDR3 in DNA: TGTGCCAGCAGCGTAGGGGGGGACACCGGGGAGCTGTTTTTT. This gives the protein CASSVGGDTGELFF.

V gene TRBV27 combines with J gene TRBJ2-1, with 8 bases matching TRBD2. V dropped 3 bases and J dropped 3; count of bases not matched to a gene: 4. The CDR3 length is 15 residues. From germline, CDR1 is MNHEY and CDR2 SMNVEV (reference sequence). CDR3 coding DNA: TGTGCCAGCAGTTTGTCGACTAGCGTCTACAATGAGCAGTTCTTC. Amino acids: CASSLSTSVYNEQFF.

V is TRBV13 and J is TRBJ1-2; TRBD1 agrees at 9 bases. Germline values: CDR1 PRHDT, CDR2 FYEKMQ (reference sequence). The CDR3 is made up of 18 amino acids. Unmatched junction bases numbered 12, after V lost 0 bases and J lost 4 bases. The CDR3 loop is CASSLGIPRTGDSYGYTF. The DNA of the CDR3 is TGTGCCAGCAGCTTAGGAATACCTAGGACAGGGGACAGCTATGGCTACACCTTC.

In DNA form, the CDR3 reads TGTGCCAGCAGTTTCAGGGAAAGCTCCTACGAGCAGTACTTC. It translates to CASSFRESSYEQYF. J is TRBJ2-7 and V is TRBV28; tentatively, D is TRBD1 (5 bases). The CDR3 runs to 14 residues. Per germline, CDR1 MDHEN and CDR2 SYDVKM. V was shortened by 3 bases and J by 0 bases, with 9 bases between the two germline ends.

CDR3 sequence (DNA): TGTGCCAGCCGGGGGGAGGTGGCGAACACTGAAGCTTTCTTT. This sequence encodes CASRGEVANTEAFF. The J gene is TRBJ1-1, the V gene TRBV6-1; tentative D call: TRBD1 (5 bases). Germline CDR1 MNHNS, CDR2 SASEGT. This CDR3 has 14 amino acids. The V end lost 8 bases, the J end lost 1 base, and 14 bases lay between the germline ends.

The chain couples TRBV27 to TRBJ1-2; TRBD1 agrees at 9 bases. The V gene's germline CDR1 is MNHEY and CDR2 SMNVEV (reference sequence). V was clipped by 3 bases and J by 7 bases; unmatched bases: 3. CDR3 length equals 13 residues. The CDR3 DNA sequence: TGTGCCAGCAGTTTTGGGGACAGGGCTGGCTACACCTTC. It is translated as CASSFGDRAGYTF.

This clone appeared a single time. The J gene is TRBJ2-7, the V gene TRBV13; 8 bases fit TRBD2. The germline V gene encodes CDR1 PRHDT and CDR2 FYEKMQ (reference sequence). J lost 3 bases, V lost 4 bases, and 8 bases had no gene match. The CDR3 loop spans 15 amino acids. The CDR3 DNA reads as TGTGCCAGCAGCTCCTCTGAAGCGGGAGTCTACGAGCAGTACTTC. Its protein product is CASSSSEAGVYEQYF.

The CDR3 sequence: CASSSTGGSKPQHF. The DNA for the CDR3 is TGTGCCAGCAGTTCGACAGGGGGCAGTAAGCCCCAGCATTTT. The V gene is TRBV28, the J gene TRBJ1-5, with 10 positions matching TRBD1. Germline values: CDR1 MDHEN, CDR2 SYDVKM. Trimming cost V 4 bases and J 8 bases; bases outside gene matches: 5. This CDR3 contains 14 residues.

This chain uses TRBV4-1 with TRBJ2-5, with D unresolved. CDR1 MGHRA and CDR2 YSYEKL come from the germline V gene. The ends were cut back, 8 bases at V and 5 bases at J, with 21 bases in the middle. This CDR3 spans 15 amino acids. For the CDR3, the DNA is TGCGCCAGCTCGCTCTCTCCGTCATCCGGGGAGACCCAGTACTTC. Its protein is CASSLSPSSGETQYF.